A selection of T cell receptor beta chains follows, all from one sample in a study of regulatory T cells in long-lasting Graves disease. TCRdb reanalysed the multiplex PCR reads using MiXCR and keeps one entry per CDR3 protein. The repertoire consists of about half a million distinct CDR3 sequences, with roughly 22% occurring once and the leading ten covering around 13%. This specimen consisted of peripheral blood mononuclear cells (PBMCs), obtained when the disease was refractory, from a patient treated with antithyroid drugs. The receptors here all came from a female donor with Graves disease. CDR3s include the opening cysteine and the closing phenylalanine or tryptophan. D genes are given only for firm matches. Rows give clone size only sometimes, using once, few, many, or a class for an expanded clone.

TRBJ2-3	-	TRBV20-1	-	CSAPPHTDTQYF	TGCAGTGCTCCCCCCCACACAGATACGCAGTATTTT
TRBJ1-1	-	TRBV11-1	-	CASSSYFRTEAFF	TGTGCCAGCAGCTCTTACTTTAGGACTGAAGCTTTCTTT
TRBJ2-7	-	TRBV6-2/TRBV6-3	many	CASSYSIYPQAYEQYF	TGTGCCAGCAGTTACTCGATATATCCGCAAGCCTACGAGCAGTACTTC
TRBJ2-7	TRBD2	TRBV6-1	few	CASSGGGRVSSYEQYF	TGTGCCAGCAGCGGCGGAGGGAGGGTTAGCTCCTACGAGCAGTACTTC
TRBJ1-1	-	TRBV6-2/TRBV6-3	-	CASSYSSMNTEAFF	TGTGCCAGCAGTTACTCGAGTATGAACACTGAAGCTTTCTTT
TRBJ2-1	TRBD2	TRBV28	many	CASTSGSGSLNEQFF	TGTGCCAGCACCTCTGGAAGCGGGAGCCTGAATGAGCAGTTCTTC
TRBJ2-5	-	TRBV7-9	many	CASSLALGSEGETQYF	TGTGCCAGCAGCTTAGCGCTTGGGAGCGAGGGCGAGACCCAGTACTTC
TRBJ1-5	-	TRBV20-1	-	CSASYDSNQPQHF	TGCAGTGCTAGTTATGATAGCAATCAGCCCCAGCATTTT
TRBJ1-6	TRBD1	TRBV27	many	CASSLDRVWDSPLHF	TGTGCCAGCAGCCTCGACAGGGTTTGGGATTCACCCCTCCACTTT
TRBJ2-7	TRBD1	TRBV10-3	few	CAIRPPGQAYEQYF	TGTGCCATCAGACCTCCGGGACAGGCCTACGAGCAGTACTTC
TRBJ1-1	-	TRBV2	many	CASKDTRQLNTEAFF	TGTGCCAGCAAGGATACGAGACAGTTGAACACTGAAGCTTTCTTT
TRBJ2-7	-	TRBV7-9	-	CASSSHYRTGIHEQYF	TGTGCCAGCAGCTCCCACTACAGGACCGGCATCCACGAGCAGTACTTC
TRBJ1-1	-	TRBV6-1	few	CASFRGEAFF	TGTGCCAGTTTTCGGGGCGAAGCTTTCTTT
TRBJ1-5	TRBD1	TRBV2	-	CASSRQGVMNQPQHF	TGTGCCAGCAGTAGACAGGGGGTTATGAATCAGCCCCAGCATTTT
TRBJ2-7	-	TRBV11-3	many	CASSSHNYEQYF	TGTGCCAGCAGCTCCCACAACTACGAGCAGTACTTC
TRBJ1-6	-	TRBV7-9	few	CASSLQDTGRRGPPLHF	TGTGCCAGCAGCTTACAGGATACAGGGAGACGGGGTCCACCCCTCCACTTT
TRBJ2-5	TRBD1	TRBV19	many	CASSMLSGQSHQETQYF	TGTGCCAGTAGTATGTTATCGGGACAGAGCCACCAAGAGACCCAGTACTTC
TRBJ1-5	-	TRBV12-3/TRBV12-4	many	CASQIGRYQPQHF	TGTGCCAGTCAGATCGGCAGATATCAGCCCCAGCATTTT
TRBJ1-5	TRBD1	TRBV28	many	CATRQGGQPQHF	TGTGCCACCCGACAGGGAGGACAGCCCCAGCATTTT
TRBJ2-2	-	TRBV7-8	-	CASSLGTVVAAGELFF	TGTGCCAGCAGCTTAGGTACAGTCGTAGCCGCCGGGGAGCTGTTTTTT
TRBJ2-5	-	TRBV6-1	-	CASCARPSGLGETQYF	TGTGCCAGCTGCGCCAGACCCAGCGGTTTGGGAGAGACCCAGTACTTC
TRBJ1-2	TRBD1	TRBV28	many	CASSTGTVKYYGYTF	TGTGCCAGCAGTACCGGGACAGTGAAGTACTATGGCTACACCTTC
TRBJ2-1	TRBD2	TRBV20-1	-	CSATPGLAVYNEQFF	TGCAGTGCTACCCCGGGACTAGCGGTTTACAATGAGCAGTTCTTC
TRBJ1-5	TRBD1	TRBV2	-	CASSSIPGTGPESQHF	TGTGCCAGCAGTTCAATCCCGGGGACAGGGCCCGAGTCCCAGCATTTT
TRBJ1-6	-	TRBV6-2/TRBV6-3	few	CASSPSRGSPLHF	TGTGCCAGCAGCCCTTCGAGGGGATCACCCCTCCACTTT
TRBJ1-2	-	TRBV12-3/TRBV12-4	many	CASTLSEGGYTF	TGTGCCAGCACCTTATCCGAGGGTGGCTACACCTTC
TRBJ2-7	-	TRBV7-8	few	CASSPRGGDEQYF	TGTGCCAGCAGCCCCAGGGGTGGTGACGAGCAGTACTTC
TRBJ2-2	-	TRBV28	many	CASSLQSPGELFF	TGTGCCAGCAGTTTACAGTCACCTGGGGAGCTGTTTTTT
TRBJ1-1	-	TRBV5-1	few	CASSERRATEAFF	TGCGCCAGCAGCGAAAGAAGGGCCACTGAAGCTTTCTTT
TRBJ1-6	TRBD1	TRBV7-2	many	CASSPLPGTAFSYNSPLHF	TGTGCCAGCAGCCCCCTCCCAGGGACAGCCTTCTCCTATAATTCACCCCTCCACTTT
TRBJ1-1	TRBD1	TRBV10-3	many	CATSPDRETEAFF	TGTGCCACCTCTCCCGACAGGGAGACTGAAGCTTTCTTT
TRBJ2-7	-	TRBV9	few	CASSVGTVPYEQYF	TGTGCCAGCAGCGTAGGGACGGTTCCCTACGAGCAGTACTTC
TRBJ1-1	-	TRBV18	once	CASSPNTGGDTEAFF	TGTGCCAGCTCACCGAACACGGGTGGCGACACTGAAGCTTTCTTT